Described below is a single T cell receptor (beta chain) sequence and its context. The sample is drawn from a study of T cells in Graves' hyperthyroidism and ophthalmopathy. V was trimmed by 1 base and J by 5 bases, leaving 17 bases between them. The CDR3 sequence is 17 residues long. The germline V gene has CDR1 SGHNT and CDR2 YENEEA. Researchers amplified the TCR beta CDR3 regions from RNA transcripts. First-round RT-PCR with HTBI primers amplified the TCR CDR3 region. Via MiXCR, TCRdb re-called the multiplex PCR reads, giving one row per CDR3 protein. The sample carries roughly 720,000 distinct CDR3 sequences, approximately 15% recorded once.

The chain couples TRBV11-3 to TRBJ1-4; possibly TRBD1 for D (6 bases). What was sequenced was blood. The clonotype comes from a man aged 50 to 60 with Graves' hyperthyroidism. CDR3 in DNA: TGTGCCAGCAGCTTAGGGGACTCGGGGGGCAACAATGAAAAACTGTTTTTT. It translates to CASSLGDSGGNNEKLFF.